The rows below give T cell receptor beta chains drawn from one sample of a study of control samples from healthy donors and cancer patients. Here immunoSEQ multiplex PCR was the method, and the copy in TCRdb shows in-frame clones only, minus some. In the table there are 60,000 to 95,000 clones, 75% to 90% of which are singletons. The sample consisted of PBMCs. The receptors were sampled from a woman aged 45-60 years with colorectal cancer. Each CDR3 is given with its conserved first and last residue. Each record gives: J gene, V gene, D gene, clone size, CDR3 DNA, CDR3 protein. D genes are given only for firm matches. For some rows the clone size is stated as once, few or many, or as a class when expanded; others skip it.

>TRBJ1-2|TRBV3-1/TRBV3-2|.|few
TGTGCCAGCAGCCAAGGCTATGGCTACACCTTC
CASSQGYGYTF
>TRBJ2-5|TRBV6-2/TRBV6-3|TRBD2|.
TGTGCCAGCAGCCCCGGGGGGGCGGAGACCCAGTACTTC
CASSPGGAETQYF
>TRBJ1-1|TRBV7-2|.|.
TGTGCCAGCAGCTTATTCGCAGGGTCTTTGAACACTGAAGCTTTCTTT
CASSLFAGSLNTEAFF
>TRBJ1-4|TRBV4-1|TRBD1|once
TGCGCCAGCAGCCGAGGAGGCAGGTCAGGGGGCTTCGGTGAAAAACTGTTTTTT
CASSRGGRSGGFGEKLFF
>TRBJ1-6|TRBV5-1|.|few
TGCGCCAGCAGCTTGGATTCACCCCTCCACTTT
CASSLDSPLHF
>TRBJ1-6|TRBV14|.|.
TGTGCCAGCAGCCAAGAGATTGGGGGGGATTCACCCCTCCACTTT
CASSQEIGGDSPLHF
>TRBJ2-6|TRBV27|.|.
TGTGCCAGCAGTTCAGGGGCTTCCGGGGCCAACGTCCTGACTTTC
CASSSGASGANVLTF
>TRBJ1-1|TRBV28|.|.
TGTGCCAGCAGTTTAGGCGCCTCTCGAATTATGAACACTGAAGCTTTCTTT
CASSLGASRIMNTEAFF
>TRBJ1-2|TRBV6-5|.|.
TGTGCCAGCAGCCAACAGGGAAACTACTATGGCTACACCTTC
CASSQQGNYYGYTF
>TRBJ1-2|TRBV6-5|TRBD1|few
TGTGCCAGCAGTTATCTAAGGACAGGGGGCTCCTATGGCTACACCTTC
CASSYLRTGGSYGYTF
>TRBJ1-1|TRBV3-1/TRBV3-2|TRBD1|.
TGTGCCAGCAGCCAAGACGGGACAGGCAGCGAAGCTTTCTTT
CASSQDGTGSEAFF
>TRBJ2-2|TRBV3-1/TRBV3-2|TRBD1|.
TGTGCCAGCAGCCAAGAAGGACAGGGAGGCACCGGGGAGCTGTTTTTT
CASSQEGQGGTGELFF
>TRBJ2-2|TRBV7-9|.|.
TGTGCCAGCAGGCGACAGACTAACACGAACACCGGGGAGCTGTTTTTT
CASRRQTNTNTGELFF
>TRBJ2-5|TRBV20-1|.|.
TGCAGTGCTAGTATGCGTAAAGACCAAGAGACCCAGTACTTC
CSASMRKDQETQYF
>TRBJ1-4|TRBV18|TRBD1|.
TGTGCCAGCTCATATCAGGGGGCGTCGAATGAAAAACTGTTTTTT
CASSYQGASNEKLFF
>TRBJ2-5|TRBV4-1|TRBD1|.
TGCGCCAGCAGCCTAGCCCCGACAGGGGAGGCGGAGACCCAGTACTTC
CASSLAPTGEAETQYF
>TRBJ2-5|TRBV7-7|.|.
TGTGCCAGCAGCTTAGAAGTGGGGGGGCGGGGAGAGACCCAGTACTTC
CASSLEVGGRGETQYF
>TRBJ1-1|TRBV19|.|.
TGTGCCAGTAGTATAAAGGGTAACACTGAAGCTTTCTTT
CASSIKGNTEAFF
>TRBJ1-6|TRBV30|.|.
TGTGCCTGGAGTTCCGGCGGTCGTTCACCCCTCCACTTT
CAWSSGGRSPLHF
>TRBJ2-6|TRBV5-1|.|once
TGCGCCAGCAGCTTGGCCCCTAGGCAGCGAGCATCCGGGGCCAACGTCCTGACTTTC
CASSLAPRQRASGANVLTF
>TRBJ2-5|TRBV5-1|.|.
TGCGCCAGCAGCCAGGACCCGGGGTACCAAGAGACCCAGTACTTC
CASSQDPGYQETQYF
>TRBJ2-1|TRBV2|.|once
TGTGCCAGCGCCGAACAGGGGACTTCCTACAATGAGCAGTTCTTC
CASAEQGTSYNEQFF
>TRBJ2-1|TRBV7-9|TRBD2|.
TGTGCCAGCAGCCTCTCGAGAGCGGGGTGGTTCAATGAGCAGTTCTTC
CASSLSRAGWFNEQFF
>TRBJ2-3|TRBV12-3/TRBV12-4|.|.
TGTGCCAGCAGTCCGGGGGAGCGGGATACGCAGTATTTT
CASSPGERDTQYF
>TRBJ1-4|TRBV30|.|once
TGTGCCTGGAGTAGGGAGGACGAAAAACTGTTTTTT
CAWSREDEKLFF
>TRBJ1-1|TRBV9|TRBD1|.
TGTGCCACCTCAGGGGGCGCTTACACTGAAGCTTTCTTT
CATSGGAYTEAFF
>TRBJ2-1|TRBV5-1|TRBD2|.
TGCGCCAGCAGCTTGGTTTTAGCGGGGGGAAGCAATGAGCAGTTCTTC
CASSLVLAGGSNEQFF
>TRBJ1-4|TRBV4-3|.|.
TGCGCCAGCAGCCAGATTTTGGGGGGCCGGGAAAAACTGTTTTTT
CASSQILGGREKLFF
>TRBJ1-1|TRBV2|.|.
TGTGCCAGCAGCGAGCAGGGTGTGAACACTGAAGCTTTCTTT
CASSEQGVNTEAFF
>TRBJ2-2|TRBV2|.|once
TGTGCCAGCAGTACCACCGGACGGGAAGACACCGGGGAGCTGTTTTTT
CASSTTGREDTGELFF
>TRBJ1-4|TRBV5-5|.|.
TGTGCCAGCAGCAACGGACAATACAGAAATGAAAAACTGTTTTTT
CASSNGQYRNEKLFF
>TRBJ1-1|TRBV11-1|.|.
TGTGCCAGCAGCTACCCAGGGAAGAACACTGAAGCTTTCTTT
CASSYPGKNTEAFF
>TRBJ2-1|TRBV2|.|.
TGTGCCAGCAGGAGAGGGGCTGCGGTCTACAATGAGCAGTTCTTC
CASRRGAAVYNEQFF
>TRBJ2-3|TRBV4-2|.|.
TGTGCCAGCAGCCAATGGGCGGGGAACCCGGATACGCAGTATTTT
CASSQWAGNPDTQYF
>TRBJ1-1|TRBV28|.|.
TGTGCCAGCAGTTTCCATAGAGAAGCTTTCTTT
CASSFHREAFF
>TRBJ1-1|TRBV9|.|once
TGTGCCAGCAGTAAACTGACTAACACTGAAGCTTTCTTT
CASSKLTNTEAFF
>TRBJ1-5|TRBV30|.|once
TGTGCCTGGAGTTTCCGTGGCAATCAGCCCCAGCATTTT
CAWSFRGNQPQHF
>TRBJ2-3|TRBV9|.|.
TGTGCCAGCAGCGTAGAGAGCGGGCTCACAGATACGCAGTATTTT
CASSVESGLTDTQYF
>TRBJ1-1|TRBV3-1/TRBV3-2|.|.
TGTGCCAGCAGCTTAAGATCGGGGAACACTGAAGCTTTCTTT
CASSLRSGNTEAFF
>TRBJ2-3|TRBV9|TRBD2|.
TGTGCCAGCAGCGTCGGTAGCGGGGACACAGATACGCAGTATTTT
CASSVGSGDTDTQYF